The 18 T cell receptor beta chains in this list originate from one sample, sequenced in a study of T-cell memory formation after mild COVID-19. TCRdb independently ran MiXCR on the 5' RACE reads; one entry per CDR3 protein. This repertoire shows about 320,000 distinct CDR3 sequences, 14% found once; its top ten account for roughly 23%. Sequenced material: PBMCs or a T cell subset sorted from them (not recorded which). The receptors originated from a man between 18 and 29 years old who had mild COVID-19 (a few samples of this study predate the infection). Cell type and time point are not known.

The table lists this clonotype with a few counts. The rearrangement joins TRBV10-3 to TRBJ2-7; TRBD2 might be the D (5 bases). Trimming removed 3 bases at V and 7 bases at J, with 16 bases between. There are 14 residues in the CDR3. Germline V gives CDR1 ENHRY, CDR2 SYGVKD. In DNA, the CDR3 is TGTGCCATCAGTGATCGGGATCAAACCGGGGAGCAGTACTTC. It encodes CAISDRDQTGEQYF.

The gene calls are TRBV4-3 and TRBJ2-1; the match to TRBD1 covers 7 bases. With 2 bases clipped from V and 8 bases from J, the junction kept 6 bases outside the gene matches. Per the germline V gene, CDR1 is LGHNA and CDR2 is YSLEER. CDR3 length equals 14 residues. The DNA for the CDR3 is TGCGCCAGCAGCCAAAATAGAGACAGGGATGAGCAGTTCTTC. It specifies CASSQNRDRDEQFF.

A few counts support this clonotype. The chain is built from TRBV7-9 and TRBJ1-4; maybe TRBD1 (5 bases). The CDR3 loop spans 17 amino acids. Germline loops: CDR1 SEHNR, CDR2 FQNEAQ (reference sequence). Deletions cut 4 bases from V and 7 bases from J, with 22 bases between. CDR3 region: CASSYLPASGVSEKLFF. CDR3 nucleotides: TGTGCCAGCAGCTATCTCCCAGCCTCGGGGGTCAGTGAAAAACTGTTTTTT.

CDR3 sequence (DNA): TGTGCCAGCAGCGAACTAGGGGCTGCGGACACTGAAGCTTTCTTT. Amino acid sequence: CASSELGAADTEAFF. This chain uses TRBV13 with TRBJ1-1; weak D call: TRBD1 (5 bases). From germline, CDR1 is PRHDT and CDR2 FYEKMQ (reference sequence). The V end lost 5 bases, the J end lost 3 bases, and 16 bases lay between the germline ends. The CDR3 has 15 residues.

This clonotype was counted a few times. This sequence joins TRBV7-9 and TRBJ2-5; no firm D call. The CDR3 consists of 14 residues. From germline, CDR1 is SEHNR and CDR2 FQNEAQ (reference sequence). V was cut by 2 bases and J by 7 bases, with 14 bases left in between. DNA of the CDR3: TGTGCCAGCAGCTTACATGAGTCGTCCGGGACCCAGTACTTC. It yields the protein CASSLHESSGTQYF. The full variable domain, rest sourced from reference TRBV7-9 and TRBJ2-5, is DTGVSQNPRHKITKRGQNVTFRCDPISEHNRLYWYRQTLGQGPEFLTYFQNEAQLEKSRLLSDRFSAERPKGSFSTLEIQRTEQGDSAMYLCASSLHESSGTQYFGPGTRLLVL.

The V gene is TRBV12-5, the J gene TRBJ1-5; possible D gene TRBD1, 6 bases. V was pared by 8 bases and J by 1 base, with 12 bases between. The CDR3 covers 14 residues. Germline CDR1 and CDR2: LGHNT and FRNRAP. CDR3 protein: CASSAGASNQPQHF. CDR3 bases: TGTGCTAGTTCTGCAGGGGCCAGCAATCAGCCCCAGCATTTT.

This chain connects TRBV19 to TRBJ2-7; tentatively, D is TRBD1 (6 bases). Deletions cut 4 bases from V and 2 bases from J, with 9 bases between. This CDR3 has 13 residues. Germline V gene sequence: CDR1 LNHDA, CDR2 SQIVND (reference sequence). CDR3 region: CASSKQGTYEQYF. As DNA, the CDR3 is TGTGCCAGTAGTAAGCAGGGGACCTACGAGCAGTACTTC.

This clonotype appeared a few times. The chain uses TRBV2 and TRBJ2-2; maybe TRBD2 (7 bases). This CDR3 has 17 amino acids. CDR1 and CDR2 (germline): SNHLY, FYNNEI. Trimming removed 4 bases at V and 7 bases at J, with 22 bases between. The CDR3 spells CASSVSSLGGADGELFF. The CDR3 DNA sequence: TGTGCCAGCAGTGTTAGCTCCTTGGGGGGGGCTGACGGGGAGCTGTTTTTT.

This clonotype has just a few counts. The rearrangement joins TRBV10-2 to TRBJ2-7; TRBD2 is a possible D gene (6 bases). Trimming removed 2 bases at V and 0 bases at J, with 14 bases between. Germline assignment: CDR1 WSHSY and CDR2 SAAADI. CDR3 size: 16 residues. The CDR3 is CASSEAISGLSYEQYV. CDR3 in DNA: TGCGCCAGCAGTGAGGCAATTAGCGGCCTCTCCTACGAGCAGTACGTC.

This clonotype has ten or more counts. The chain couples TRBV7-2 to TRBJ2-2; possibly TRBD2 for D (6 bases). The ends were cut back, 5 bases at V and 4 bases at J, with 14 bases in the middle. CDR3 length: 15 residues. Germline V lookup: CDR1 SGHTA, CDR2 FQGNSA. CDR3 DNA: TGTGCCAGCAGCCTGCTATCCGGGGGCACCGGGGAGCTGTTTTTT. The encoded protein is CASSLLSGGTGELFF.

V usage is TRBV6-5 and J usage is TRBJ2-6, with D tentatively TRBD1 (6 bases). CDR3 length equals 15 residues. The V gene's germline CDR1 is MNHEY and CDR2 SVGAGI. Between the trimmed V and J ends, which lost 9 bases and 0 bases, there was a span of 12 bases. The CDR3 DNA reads TGTGCCAGTTCGACAGGCGACTCTGGGGCCAACGTCCTGACTTTC. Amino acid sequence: CASSTGDSGANVLTF.

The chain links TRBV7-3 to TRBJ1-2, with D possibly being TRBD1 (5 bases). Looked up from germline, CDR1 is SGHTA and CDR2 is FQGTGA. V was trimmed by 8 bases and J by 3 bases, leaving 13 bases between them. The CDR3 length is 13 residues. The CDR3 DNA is TGTGCCAGCGGGCAGGGCGGCGACTATGGCTACACCTTC. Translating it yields CASGQGGDYGYTF.

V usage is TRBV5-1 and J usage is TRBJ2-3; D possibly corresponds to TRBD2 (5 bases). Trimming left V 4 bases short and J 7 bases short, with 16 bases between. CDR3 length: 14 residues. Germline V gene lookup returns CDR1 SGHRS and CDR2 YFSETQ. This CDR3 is CASSPSRALHTQYF. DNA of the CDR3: TGCGCCAGCAGCCCTAGCCGGGCACTTCATACGCAGTATTTT. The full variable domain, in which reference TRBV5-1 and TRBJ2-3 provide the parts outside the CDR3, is KAGVTQTPRYLIKTRGQQVTLSCSPISGHRSVSWYQQTPGQGLQFLFEYFSETQRNKGNFPGRFSGRQFSNSRSEMNVSTLELGDSALYLCASSPSRALHTQYFGPGTRLTVL.

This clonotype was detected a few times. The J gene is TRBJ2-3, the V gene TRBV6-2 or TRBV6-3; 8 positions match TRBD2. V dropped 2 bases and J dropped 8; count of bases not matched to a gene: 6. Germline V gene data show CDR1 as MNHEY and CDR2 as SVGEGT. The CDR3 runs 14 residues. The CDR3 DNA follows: TGTGCCAGCAGTTACAAAGCGGGGGACACTACGCAGTATTTT. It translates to CASSYKAGDTTQYF.

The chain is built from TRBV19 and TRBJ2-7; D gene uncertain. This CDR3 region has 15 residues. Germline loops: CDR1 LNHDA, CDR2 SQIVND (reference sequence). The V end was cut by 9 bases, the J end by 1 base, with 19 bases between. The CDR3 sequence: CARPPNGRLSYEQYV. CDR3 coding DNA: TGTGCCAGACCGCCTAACGGACGTCTGTCCTACGAGCAGTACGTC.

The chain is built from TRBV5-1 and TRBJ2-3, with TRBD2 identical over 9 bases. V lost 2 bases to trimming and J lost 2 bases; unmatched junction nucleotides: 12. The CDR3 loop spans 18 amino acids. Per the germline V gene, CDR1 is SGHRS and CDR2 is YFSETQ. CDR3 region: CASSLNTFLAGYTDTQYF. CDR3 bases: TGCGCCAGCAGCTTAAACACATTTCTAGCGGGGTACACAGATACGCAGTATTTT.

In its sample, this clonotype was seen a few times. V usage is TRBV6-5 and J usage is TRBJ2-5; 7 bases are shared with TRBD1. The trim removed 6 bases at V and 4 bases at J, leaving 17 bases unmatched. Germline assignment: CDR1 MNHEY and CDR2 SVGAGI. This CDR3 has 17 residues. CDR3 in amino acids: CASSTNRDSKAIETQYF. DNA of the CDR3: TGTGCCAGCAGCACAAACCGGGACAGCAAAGCCATAGAGACCCAGTACTTC.

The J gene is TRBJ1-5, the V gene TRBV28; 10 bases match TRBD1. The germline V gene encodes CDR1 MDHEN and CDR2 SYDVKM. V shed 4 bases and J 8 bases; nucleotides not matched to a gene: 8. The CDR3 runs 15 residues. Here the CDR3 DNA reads TGTGCCAGCAGTTCCAGGGACAGGGGTTTGGAGCCCCAGCATTTT. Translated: CASSSRDRGLEPQHF.